This TCR beta chain was identified in a study of cytomegalovirus exposure and HLA in healthy donors. The study's findings and limits: Investigators reported more than 150 TCR beta chains as tied to cytomegalovirus. Most TCR sequences showed up rarely, but some public TCRs showed up in many donors. Reportedly, diagnosis of cytomegalovirus status by the classifier showed high specificity and sensitivity. Confirmation in vitro established that a few CMV-associated chains were specific for CMV antigens.

Libraries were prepared by immunoSEQ multiplex PCR; TCRdb keeps only in-frame clonotypes and omits some of them. The data show around 150,000 clones, roughly 84% seen once. In its sample, this clone was seen a few times. The target antigen is unknown. V lost 6 bases and J 7 bases, leaving 16 bases between the germline ends. This CDR3 has 13 amino acids. Germline CDR1 is MDHEN and CDR2 is SYDVKM. The chain employs TRBV28 and TRBJ2-7; no clear D. Sequenced input: PBMCs. The source is a man between 25 and 39 years old in good health and CMV-seropositive. CDR3 loop: CASSRVALREQYF. The CDR3 nucleotides are TGTGCCAGCAGCCGGGTGGCACTTCGAGAGCAGTACTTC.